The source of this T cell receptor (beta chain) is a study of spatial heterogeneity in lung cancer. Trimming cost V 6 bases and J 3 bases, with 2 bases left between them. Per the germline V gene, CDR1 is MDHEN and CDR2 is SYDVKM. This CDR3 contains 10 residues. General study points: Tumor TCRs that were ubiquitous and expanded showed up in blood more at resection than follow-up.

TCRdb independently ran MiXCR on the 5' RACE reads; one entry per CDR3 protein. Here the sample spans more than 60,000 distinct CDR3 sequences, 7.5% to 9.5% being singletons. Time point in this sample: sample taken at primary tumor resection. Samples came from about 72 TRACERx patients with untreated early-stage lung cancer. Without sorting, whole RNA was sequenced from tumor, nontumor lung or frozen PBMC. This clonotype showed up many times. The target antigen is unknown. The TCR was taken from a male donor with early-stage non-small cell lung cancer. The chain joins TRBV28 to TRBJ1-1; no clear D gene. This sample comprised PBMCs, obtained at surgery. CDR3 region: CASRHTEAFF. DNA for the CDR3: TGTGCCAGCAGGCACACTGAAGCTTTCTTT.